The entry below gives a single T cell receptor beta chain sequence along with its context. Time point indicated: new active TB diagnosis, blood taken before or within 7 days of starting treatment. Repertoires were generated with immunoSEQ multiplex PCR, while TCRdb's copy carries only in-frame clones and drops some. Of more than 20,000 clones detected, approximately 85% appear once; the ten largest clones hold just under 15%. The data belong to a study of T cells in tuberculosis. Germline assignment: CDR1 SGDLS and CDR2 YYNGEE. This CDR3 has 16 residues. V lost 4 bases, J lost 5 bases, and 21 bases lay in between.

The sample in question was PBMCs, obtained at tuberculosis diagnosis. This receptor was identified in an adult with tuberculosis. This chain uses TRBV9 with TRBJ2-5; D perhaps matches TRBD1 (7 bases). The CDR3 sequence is CASSLGGAGGIETQYF. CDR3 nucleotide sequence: TGTGCCAGCAGCCTAGGAGGGGCAGGGGGTATTGAGACCCAGTACTTC.